The next 12 T cell receptor beta chains were all read from a single sample in a study of blood T cells in healthy people across ages. A J-beta primer mix and a sample-barcoded 5' primer were used in a second PCR of roughly 6 to 12 cycles. TCRdb analysed the 5' RACE reads with MiXCR anew, one entry per CDR3 protein. The data show fewer than 900,000 distinct CDR3 sequences, with roughly 43% seen just once and roughly 20% held by the top ten. The sample comprised blood. All receptors come from a woman aged 60-75 years in good health.

This clonotype has more than one count but fewer than ten. The chain links TRBV7-2 to TRBJ2-3; D not certain. V was pared by 4 bases and J by 0 bases, with 11 bases between. CDR1 and CDR2 from the germline V gene are SGHTA and FQGNSA. The CDR3 is made up of 15 amino acids. The CDR3 sequence: CASSSVGQSTDTQYF. CDR3 sequence (DNA): TGTGCCAGCAGCTCGGTAGGTCAGAGCACAGATACGCAGTATTTT.

This clonotype was detected ten times or more. CDR3 in DNA: TGTGCCATCAGTGAGGGGGGCGGTTTGGCAGATACGCAGTATTTT. Translated, it gives CAISEGGGLADTQYF. The chain uses TRBV10-3 and TRBJ2-3; possibly TRBD1 for D (6 bases). V was shortened by 2 bases and J by 4 bases, with 13 bases between the two germline ends. CDR1 is ENHRY, CDR2 SYGVKD, per germline. The CDR3 is 15 amino acids.

J is TRBJ2-4 and V is TRBV7-2, with D unclear. The J call is uncertain, as TRBJ2-7 better fits the DNA end. This CDR3 is built from 12 residues. CDR1 and CDR2 (germline): SGHTA, FQGNSA. The CDR3 nucleotides are TGTGCCAGCAGCTTAACCAGACGCGAGCAGTACTTC. Its protein product is CASSLTRREQYF.

The V and J genes are TRBV20-1 and TRBJ2-5; 13 nucleotides agree with TRBD2. The CDR3 has 15 residues. The germline gives CDR1 DFQATT, CDR2 SNEGSKA (reference sequence). V gave up 7 bases and J gave up 0 bases; unmatched junction bases: 5. CDR3 in amino acids: CSDPGLAGNQETQYF. The CDR3 nucleotides are TGCAGTGACCCGGGACTAGCGGGGAACCAAGAGACCCAGTACTTC.

As to this clonotype: A read error is possible here, since a much larger clone lies one base away. The chain has TRBV13 and TRBJ2-1; 10 nucleotides line up with TRBD1. Losses at the gene ends were 5 bases for V and 6 bases for J; bases not matched to a gene: 4. The CDR3 loop spans 14 amino acids. CDR1 PRHDT and CDR2 FYEKMQ come from the germline V gene (reference sequence). In DNA form, the CDR3 reads TGTGCCAGCAGCGGACGGGACAGGGGCAATGAGCAGTTCTTC. Translating it yields CASSGRDRGNEQFF.

This chain links TRBV5-1 with TRBJ2-3; tentative D call: TRBD2 (5 bases). The V end lost 3 bases, the J end lost 0 bases, and 11 bases lay between the germline ends. Germline V lookup: CDR1 SGHRS, CDR2 YFSETQ. This CDR3 has 15 residues. The CDR3 spells CASSSEDQSTDTQYF. As DNA, the CDR3 is TGCGCCAGCAGCTCGGAGGATCAGAGCACAGATACGCAGTATTTT.

This clonotype was counted only a few times. The rearrangement uses TRBV18 and TRBJ2-5; no clear D gene. This CDR3 has 13 amino acids. The germline CDR1 and CDR2 sequences are KGHSH and LQKENI. V was trimmed by 6 bases and J by 11 bases, leaving 19 bases between them. CDR3 amino acids: CASSSQRVSEQYF. In nucleotides, the CDR3 is TGTGCCAGCTCGTCTCAACGTGTCTCAGAGCAGTACTTC.

The V gene is TRBV7-9, the J gene TRBJ2-1, with 14 bases aligning to TRBD2. Trimming removed 3 bases from V and 7 bases from J; junction bases left unmatched: 11. Germline CDR1 is SEHNR and CDR2 is FQNEAQ (reference sequence). The CDR3 contains 18 residues. The CDR3 region has the DNA TGTGCCAGCAGCTTCAAAACCGGGACTAGCGGGGGTGGGAATGAGCAGTTCTTC. It translates to CASSFKTGTSGGGNEQFF. Based on the CDR3 plus reference TRBV7-9 and TRBJ2-1, the full variable domain is DTGVSQNPRHKITKRGQNVTFRCDPISEHNRLYWYRQTLGQGPEFLTYFQNEAQLEKSRLLSDRFSAERPKGSFSTLEIQRTEQGDSAMYLCASSFKTGTSGGGNEQFFGPGTRLTVL.

This clonotype was seen ten or more times. The chain links TRBV7-2 to TRBJ2-1; D unclear. This CDR3 has 13 residues. V was cut by 2 bases and J by 8 bases, with 10 bases left in between. The germline gives CDR1 SGHTA, CDR2 FQGNSA. The CDR3 loop is CASSLKVTHEQFF. Written as DNA, the CDR3 is TGTGCCAGCAGCTTAAAAGTAACACATGAGCAGTTCTTC.

The chain carries TRBV4-1 and TRBJ2-1, with D possibly being TRBD1 (6 bases). The CDR3 has 17 amino acids. Between the trimmed V and J ends, which lost 1 base and 0 bases, there was a span of 13 bases. From germline, CDR1 is MGHRA and CDR2 YSYEKL. Here the CDR3 reads CASSQVAGASSYNEQFF. CDR3 DNA: TGCGCCAGCAGCCAAGTGGCAGGGGCCAGCTCCTACAATGAGCAGTTCTTC.

This clonotype showed up just a few times. The V and J genes are TRBV10-3 and TRBJ2-7, with unresolved D. The CDR3 contains 12 residues. Germline CDR1 and CDR2: ENHRY and SYGVKD. Trimming cost V 6 bases and J 2 bases, with 8 bases left between them. CDR3 in amino acids: CAIRASTYEQYF. The CDR3, as DNA: TGTGCCATCAGGGCCAGCACCTACGAGCAGTACTTC.

This clonotype has only a few counts. CDR3 residues: CASSLAGATFYGYTF. CDR3 nucleotide sequence: TGTGCCAGCAGTTTGGCCGGGGCGACGTTCTATGGCTACACCTTC. This chain links TRBV12-3 or TRBV12-4 with TRBJ1-2; possibly TRBD1 for D (5 bases). The ends were cut back, 3 bases at V and 4 bases at J, with 15 bases in the middle. There are 15 residues in the CDR3.